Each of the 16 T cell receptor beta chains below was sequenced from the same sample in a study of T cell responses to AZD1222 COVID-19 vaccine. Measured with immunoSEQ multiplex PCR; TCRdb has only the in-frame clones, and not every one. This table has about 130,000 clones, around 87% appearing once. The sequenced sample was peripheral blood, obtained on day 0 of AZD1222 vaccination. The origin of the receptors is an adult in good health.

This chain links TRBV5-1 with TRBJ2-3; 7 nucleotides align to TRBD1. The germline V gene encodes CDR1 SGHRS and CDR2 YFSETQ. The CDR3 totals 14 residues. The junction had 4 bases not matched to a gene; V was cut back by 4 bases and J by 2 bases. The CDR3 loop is CASSPDRPTDTQYF. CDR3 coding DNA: TGCGCCAGCAGCCCGGACAGGCCCACAGATACGCAGTATTTT.

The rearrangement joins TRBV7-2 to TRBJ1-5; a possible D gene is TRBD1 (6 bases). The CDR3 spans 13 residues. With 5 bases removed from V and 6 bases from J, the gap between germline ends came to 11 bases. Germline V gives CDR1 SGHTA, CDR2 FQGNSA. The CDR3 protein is CASSAQGTQPQHF. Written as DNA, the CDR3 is TGTGCCAGCAGCGCCCAGGGGACTCAGCCCCAGCATTTT.

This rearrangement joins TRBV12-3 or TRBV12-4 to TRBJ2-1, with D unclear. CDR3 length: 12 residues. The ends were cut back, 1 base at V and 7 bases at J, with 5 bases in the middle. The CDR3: CASSLGGNEQFF. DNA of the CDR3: TGTGCCAGCAGTTTAGGGGGAAATGAGCAGTTCTTC.

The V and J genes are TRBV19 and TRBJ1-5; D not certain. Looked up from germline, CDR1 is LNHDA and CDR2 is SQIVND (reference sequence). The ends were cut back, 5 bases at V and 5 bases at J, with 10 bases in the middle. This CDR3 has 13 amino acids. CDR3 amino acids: CASSGLGYQPQHF. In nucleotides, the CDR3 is TGTGCCAGTAGTGGTTTAGGTTATCAGCCCCAGCATTTT. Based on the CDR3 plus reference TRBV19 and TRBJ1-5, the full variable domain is DGGITQSPKYLFRKEGQNVTLSCEQNLNHDAMYWYRQDPGQGLRLIYYSQIVNDFQKGDIAEGYSVSREKKESFPLTVTSAQKNPTAFYLCASSGLGYQPQHFGDGTRLSIL.

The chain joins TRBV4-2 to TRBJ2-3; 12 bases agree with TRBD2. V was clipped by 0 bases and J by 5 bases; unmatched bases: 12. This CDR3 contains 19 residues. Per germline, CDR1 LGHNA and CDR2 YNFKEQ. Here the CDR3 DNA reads TGTGCCAGCAGCCAAGATCCAGGGGCTAGCGGGGGGGCGGTAGATACGCAGTATTTT. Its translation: CASSQDPGASGGAVDTQYF.

The CDR3, as DNA: TGTGCCAGCAGTGTTGGTTCGGGACAGGCTGTTAACTATGGCTACACCTTC. It encodes CASSVGSGQAVNYGYTF. The rearrangement uses TRBV6-1 and TRBJ1-2; 8 bases align to TRBD1. The V segment lost 4 bases and the J segment 1 base; nucleotides outside the gene matches: 11. This CDR3 comprises 17 residues. Looked up from germline, CDR1 is MNHNS and CDR2 is SASEGT.

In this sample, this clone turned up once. The chain's CDR3 is CASSQDTGHYGYTF. DNA of the CDR3: TGCGCCAGCAGCCAAGATACAGGGCACTATGGCTACACCTTC. The V call is TRBV4-3, the J call TRBJ1-2; D possibly corresponds to TRBD1 (6 bases). This CDR3 spans 14 amino acids. Between the trimmed V and J ends, which lost 0 bases and 3 bases, there was a span of 8 bases. Germline CDR1 reads LGHNA; CDR2 reads YSLEER.

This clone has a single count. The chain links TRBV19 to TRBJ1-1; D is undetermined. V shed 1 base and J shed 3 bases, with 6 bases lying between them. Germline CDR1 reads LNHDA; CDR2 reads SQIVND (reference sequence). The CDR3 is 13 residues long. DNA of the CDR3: TGTGCCAGTAGTATAGGCGGTTACACTGAAGCTTTCTTT. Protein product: CASSIGGYTEAFF. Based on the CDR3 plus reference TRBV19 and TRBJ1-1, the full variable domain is DGGITQSPKYLFRKEGQNVTLSCEQNLNHDAMYWYRQDPGQGLRLIYYSQIVNDFQKGDIAEGYSVSREKKESFPLTVTSAQKNPTAFYLCASSIGGYTEAFFGQGTRLTVV.

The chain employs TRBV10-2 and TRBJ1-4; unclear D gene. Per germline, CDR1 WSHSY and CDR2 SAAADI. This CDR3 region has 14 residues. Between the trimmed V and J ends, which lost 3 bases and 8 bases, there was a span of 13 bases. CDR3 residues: CASSDGRRSEKLFF. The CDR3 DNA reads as TGCGCCAGCAGTGATGGGAGAAGGAGCGAAAAACTGTTTTTT.

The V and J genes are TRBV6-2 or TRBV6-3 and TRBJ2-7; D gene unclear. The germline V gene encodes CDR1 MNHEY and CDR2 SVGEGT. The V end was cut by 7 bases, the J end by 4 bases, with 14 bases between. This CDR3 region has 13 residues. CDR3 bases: TGTGCCAGCACCCCCCGGGTAAGTTACGAGCAGTACTTC. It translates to CASTPRVSYEQYF.

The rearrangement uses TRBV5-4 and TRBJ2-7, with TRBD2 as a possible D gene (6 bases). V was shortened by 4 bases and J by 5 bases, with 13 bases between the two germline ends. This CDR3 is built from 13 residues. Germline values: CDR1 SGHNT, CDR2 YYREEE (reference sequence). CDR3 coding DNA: TGTGCCAGCAGCCCCCGGGGGAGCCACGAGCAGTACTTC. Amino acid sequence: CASSPRGSHEQYF.

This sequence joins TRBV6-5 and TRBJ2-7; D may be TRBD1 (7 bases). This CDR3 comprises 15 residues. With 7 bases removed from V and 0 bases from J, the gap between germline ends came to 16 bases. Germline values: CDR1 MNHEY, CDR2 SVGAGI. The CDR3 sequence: CASTREPGGSYEQYF. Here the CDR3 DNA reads TGTGCCAGCACGCGGGAACCAGGGGGCTCCTACGAGCAGTACTTC.

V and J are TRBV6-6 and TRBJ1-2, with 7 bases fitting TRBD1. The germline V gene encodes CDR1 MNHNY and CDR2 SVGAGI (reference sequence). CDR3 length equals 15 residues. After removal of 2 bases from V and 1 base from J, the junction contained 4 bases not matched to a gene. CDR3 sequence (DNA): TGTGCCAGCAGTTACCTGACAGGGAATAACTATGGCTACACCTTC. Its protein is CASSYLTGNNYGYTF.

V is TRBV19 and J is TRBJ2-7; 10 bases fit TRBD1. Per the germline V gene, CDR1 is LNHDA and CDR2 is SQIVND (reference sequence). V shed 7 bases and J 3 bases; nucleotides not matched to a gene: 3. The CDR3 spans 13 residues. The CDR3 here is CASTGTGDYEQYF. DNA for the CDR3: TGTGCCAGTACTGGGACAGGGGACTACGAGCAGTACTTC.

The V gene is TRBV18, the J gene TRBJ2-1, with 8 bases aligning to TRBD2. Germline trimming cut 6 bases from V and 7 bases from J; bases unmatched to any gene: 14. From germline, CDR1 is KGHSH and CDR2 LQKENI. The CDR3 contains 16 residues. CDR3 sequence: CASSLFAGGVKNEQFF. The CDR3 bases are TGTGCCAGCTCGCTTTTTGCGGGAGGCGTTAAAAATGAGCAGTTCTTC. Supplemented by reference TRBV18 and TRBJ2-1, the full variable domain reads NAGVMQNPRHLVRRRGQEARLRCSPMKGHSHVYWYRQLPEEGLKFMVYLQKENIIDESGMPKERFSAEFPKEGPSILRIQQVVRGDSAAYFCASSLFAGGVKNEQFFGPGTRLTVL.

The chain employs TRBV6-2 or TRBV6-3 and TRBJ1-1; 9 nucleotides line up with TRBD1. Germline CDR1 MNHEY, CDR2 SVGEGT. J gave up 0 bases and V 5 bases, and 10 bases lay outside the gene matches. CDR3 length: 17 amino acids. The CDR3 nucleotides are TGTGCCAGCAGTCCACCTACAGGGGGCGGAATGAACACTGAAGCTTTCTTT. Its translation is CASSPPTGGGMNTEAFF.